The clone carrying this TCR beta chain is medium-sized in the sample. The target antigen is unknown. Using unique molecular identifiers, the investigators prepared the TCRbeta library. Using its own MiXCR run on the PCR reads, TCRdb lists one record per CDR3 protein. The table has around 130,000 distinct CDR3 sequences, approximately 8.7% seen once. This sample stems from a study of T-cell reconstitution after alpha-beta-depleted transplantation in children. Study outcomes and limitations: Several hundred expanded graft clones reportedly supplied alpha-beta T cells about two months after transplant. High day-60 TCRbeta diversity in some patients came from surviving recipient T cells and thymic progenitors. Most T-cell counts and diversity one year after the transplant came from T cells that were newly produced.

The receptor was isolated from a girl in the first two years of life who had a stem cell transplant for combined immunodeficiency, so the T cells may come from the graft donor. The sample consisted of PBMCs, mostly from graft donor cells, taken 180 days after TCRalphabeta/CD19-depleted stem cell transplant.

The CDR3 DNA follows: TGCAGCGTTCGTAAGGACGGGCTAGAAGAGCAGTACTTC. Translated, it gives CSVRKDGLEEQYF. The chain carries TRBV29-1 and TRBJ2-7; D unresolved. The CDR3 extends over 13 amino acids. The ends were cut back, 5 bases at V and 7 bases at J, with 18 bases in the middle. The V gene's germline CDR1 is SQVTM and CDR2 ANQGSEA.